The next 30 T cell receptor beta chains were all read from a single sample in a study of control samples from healthy donors and cancer patients. Some clones are missing from TCRdb's copy, which holds only in-frame ones; the method was immunoSEQ multiplex PCR. Among 120,000 or so clones listed, almost 95% were seen once. The specimen sequenced was PBMCs. The receptors here all came from a man older than 75 with head and neck cancer.

The V gene is TRBV2, the J gene TRBJ1-2; the D is unclear. The CDR3 runs to 12 residues. Trimming cost V 7 bases and J 0 bases, with 6 bases left between them. Per germline, CDR1 SNHLY and CDR2 FYNNEI. Here the CDR3 DNA reads TGTGCCAGCACTACAACTAACTATGGCTACACCTTC. Encoded protein: CASTTTNYGYTF. Based on the CDR3 plus reference TRBV2 and TRBJ1-2, the full variable domain is EPEVTQTPSHQVTQMGQEVILRCVPISNHLYFYWYRQILGQKVEFLVSFYNNEISEKSEIFDDQFSVERPDGSNFTLKIRSTKLEDSAMYFCASTTTNYGYTFGSGTRLTVV.

The V call is TRBV4-2, the J call TRBJ1-1, with a possible D match to TRBD1 (5 bases). The CDR3 contains 16 residues. Germline V lookup: CDR1 LGHNA, CDR2 YNFKEQ. The V gene lost 1 base and the J gene lost 1 base, with 13 bases spanning the gap. CDR3 in DNA: TGTGCCAGCAGCCAAGCCACACAGGTCGGGAACACTGAAGCTTTCTTT. It is translated as CASSQATQVGNTEAFF.

V is TRBV20-1 and J is TRBJ1-4; no clear D. This CDR3 has 14 amino acids. The V gene lost 3 bases and the J gene lost 7 bases, with 15 bases spanning the gap. The germline CDR1 and CDR2 sequences are DFQATT and SNEGSKA (reference sequence). CDR3 DNA sequence: TGCAGTGCTAGTGGACCCGGGCGGGGTGAAAAACTGTTTTTT. The encoded protein is CSASGPGRGEKLFF.

This clone was recorded only once. This sequence joins TRBV5-5 and TRBJ1-1, with D possibly being TRBD1 (5 bases). CDR1 is SGHKS and CDR2 is YYEKEE in the germline V gene (reference sequence). CDR3 size: 13 residues. V dropped 0 bases and J dropped 11 bases, with 14 bases sitting between them. In DNA form, the CDR3 reads TGTGCCAGCAGCTTGGCCCCCGGTGGGGGTGCTTTCTTT. This encodes CASSLAPGGGAFF.

The chain uses TRBV4-2 and TRBJ1-6, with unresolved D. CDR1 and CDR2 from the germline V gene are LGHNA and YNFKEQ. V was cut by 4 bases and J by 6 bases, with 34 bases left in between. This CDR3 contains 22 residues. As DNA, the CDR3 is TGTGCCAGCAGCCCCGAGAAGGAGCGTCCAGAAGGTGTCTTAGGGCGTAATTCACCCCTCCACTTT. It encodes CASSPEKERPEGVLGRNSPLHF.

This chain uses TRBV5-1 with TRBJ1-1; no clear D gene. The CDR3 totals 14 residues. V shed 3 bases and J shed 3 bases, with 12 bases lying between them. Germline V gene data show CDR1 as SGHRS and CDR2 as YFSETQ. The CDR3 DNA sequence: TGCGCCAGCAGCTGGACTTTCTCGGACACTGAAGCTTTCTTT. It specifies CASSWTFSDTEAFF.

In DNA form, the CDR3 reads TGTGCCATCAGTGAGCCCACAACGACAGGGCGCTATGGCTACACCTTC. Translating gives CAISEPTTTGRYGYTF. This chain connects TRBV10-3 to TRBJ1-2, with TRBD1 matching 7 bases. Germline assignment: CDR1 ENHRY and CDR2 SYGVKD. V shed 2 bases, J shed 4 bases, and the junction held 10 bases outside the gene matches. CDR3 length equals 16 residues.

The chain recombines TRBV14 with TRBJ2-5; 8 nucleotides agree with TRBD2. J gave up 3 bases and V 4 bases, and 4 bases lay outside the gene matches. Germline CDR1 and CDR2: SGHDN and FVKESK. There are 14 residues in the CDR3. The CDR3, as DNA: TGTGCCAGCAGCCCCTCACTAGCGGAAGAGACCCAGTACTTC. Residues: CASSPSLAEETQYF.

This clone was picked up one time. Sequence at one end of the junction differs from germline and may be a read error. The genes are TRBV7-9 and TRBJ2-5; tentatively, D is TRBD2 (6 bases). The CDR3 length is 13 residues. Germline V gene lookup returns CDR1 SEHNR and CDR2 FQNEAQ (reference sequence). The CDR3, as DNA: TGTGCCAGCAGCCCTAGCGCCCAAGAGACCCAGCACTTC. As protein: CASSPSAQETQHF.

The rearrangement joins TRBV29-1 to TRBJ1-1; D unclear. Trimming stripped 6 bases from V and 6 bases from J, with 8 bases between. Looked up from germline, CDR1 is SQVTM and CDR2 is ANQGSEA. The CDR3 loop spans 10 amino acids. CDR3 amino acids: CSVRVAEAFF. The CDR3 coding sequence is TGCAGCGTCCGGGTCGCTGAAGCTTTCTTT.

This chain links TRBV27 with TRBJ2-3; D is uncertain. The CDR3 runs to 12 residues. Trimming took off 5 bases at V and 4 bases at J, with 7 bases between the two ends. In germline, CDR1 is MNHEY, CDR2 SMNVEV (reference sequence). The CDR3 region has the DNA TGTGCCAGCAGTCACCGGGCAGATACGCAGTATTTT. Translated, it gives CASSHRADTQYF.

This rearrangement joins TRBV19 to TRBJ1-2; D is perhaps TRBD1 (5 bases). With 9 bases removed from V and 2 bases from J, the gap between germline ends came to 19 bases. The CDR3 extends over 15 amino acids. Germline CDR1 reads LNHDA; CDR2 reads SQIVND (reference sequence). The CDR3 reads CASRSGTDANYGYTF. Written as DNA, the CDR3 is TGTGCCAGCCGGTCCGGGACGGATGCAAACTATGGCTACACCTTC. Full variable domain (rest looked up from reference TRBV19 and TRBJ1-2): DGGITQSPKYLFRKEGQNVTLSCEQNLNHDAMYWYRQDPGQGLRLIYYSQIVNDFQKGDIAEGYSVSREKKESFPLTVTSAQKNPTAFYLCASRSGTDANYGYTFGSGTRLTVV.

This clone was recorded only once. The chain recombines TRBV6-2 or TRBV6-3 with TRBJ2-7; D gene uncertain. This CDR3 is 14 amino acids long. Germline-derived CDR1 and CDR2 are MNHEY and SVGEGT. The ends were cut back, 1 base at V and 4 bases at J, with 11 bases in the middle. CDR3 in DNA: TGTGCCAGCAGTTACTACGTTAAGGTTTACGAGCAGTACTTC. Its protein is CASSYYVKVYEQYF.

The rearrangement joins TRBV9 to TRBJ1-3; D is perhaps TRBD1 (6 bases). Looked up from germline, CDR1 is SGDLS and CDR2 is YYNGEE. V gave up 4 bases and J gave up 0 bases, with 14 bases separating them. CDR3 size: 16 residues. The CDR3 here is CASSPWGAISGNTIYF. Here the CDR3 DNA reads TGTGCCAGCAGCCCCTGGGGGGCTATCTCTGGAAACACCATATATTTT.

The chain couples TRBV3-1 (or the pseudogene TRBV3-2) to TRBJ2-5; no clear D. V lost 1 base and J lost 4, with 13 bases in between. CDR1 is LGHDT and CDR2 is YNNKEL in the germline V gene (reference sequence). There are 15 residues in the CDR3. CDR3 sequence reads: CASSQARPPRETQYF. The CDR3 nucleotides read TGTGCCAGCAGCCAAGCCCGGCCTCCCCGAGAGACCCAGTACTTC.

The chain couples TRBV6-5 to TRBJ1-2; TRBD1 aligns across 7 bases. The V and J ends lost 6 bases and 8 bases, in that order; junction bases with no gene match: 12. Germline V gives CDR1 MNHEY, CDR2 SVGAGI. CDR3 length equals 14 residues. The CDR3 nucleotides read TGTGCCAGCAGCTCCTCTACAGGGGAGGGGGGCTACACCTTC. This codes for CASSSSTGEGGYTF.

This chain links TRBV6-5 with TRBJ1-1, with TRBD1 as a possible D gene (6 bases). This CDR3 region has 13 residues. Germline V lookup: CDR1 MNHEY, CDR2 SVGAGI. Trimming stripped 4 bases from V and 7 bases from J, with 13 bases between. The CDR3 reads CASSSNTQGEAFF. CDR3 DNA sequence: TGTGCCAGCAGTTCCAATACACAGGGTGAAGCTTTCTTT.

This chain uses TRBV7-2 with TRBJ1-2; the match to TRBD1 covers 11 bases. After removal of 4 bases from V and 4 bases from J, the junction contained 5 bases not matched to a gene. The CDR3 runs to 15 residues. The germline V gene has CDR1 SGHTA and CDR2 FQGNSA. The chain's CDR3 is CASSWTGGRTYGYTF. In DNA, the CDR3 is TGTGCCAGCAGCTGGACAGGGGGCAGAACCTATGGCTACACCTTC.

The chain joins TRBV7-6 to TRBJ2-2; 8 nucleotides agree with TRBD1. CDR1 and CDR2 (germline): SGHVS, FNYEAQ. The V gene end was trimmed by 5 bases and the J gene end by 6 bases; junction bases not matched to a gene: 5. The CDR3 consists of 14 residues. The CDR3 sequence is CASSQDRAAGELFF. CDR3 sequence (DNA): TGTGCCAGCAGCCAGGACAGGGCGGCCGGGGAGCTGTTTTTT.

In its sample, this clone was seen once. The chain combines TRBV6-4 with TRBJ1-2, with D maybe TRBD1 (5 bases). This CDR3 is 15 amino acids long. CDR1 and CDR2 (germline): MRHNA, SNTAGT. Trimming took off 2 bases at V and 5 bases at J, with 15 bases between the two ends. The CDR3 bases are TGTGCCAGCAGTGACGTGGAGGGGCTCGGTTATGGCTACACCTTC. Its translation: CASSDVEGLGYGYTF.

The gene calls are TRBV19 and TRBJ1-4; possible D gene TRBD1, 5 bases. The ends were cut back, 6 bases at V and 5 bases at J, with 16 bases in the middle. CDR1 is LNHDA, CDR2 SQIVND, per germline (reference sequence). The CDR3 consists of 15 residues. CDR3 in DNA: TGTGCCAGTAGCAAAGCAGGGTTGGGCAATGAAAAACTGTTTTTT. Amino acid sequence: CASSKAGLGNEKLFF.

The V gene is TRBV1, the J gene TRBJ2-6; no check of the table's D call, TRBD2, against the DNA was made. TRBV1 is deemed a pseudogene. CDR3 length: 21 amino acids. CDR3 DNA sequence: TGCACCAGCAGCCCCCCAAGAACGGAATCGGGGGGGAGCTCTGGGGCCAACGTCCTGACTTTC. Residues: CTSSPPRTESGGSSGANVLTF.

The table lists this clone with a count of one. The V gene is TRBV12-3 or TRBV12-4, the J gene TRBJ2-7, with D maybe TRBD2 (7 bases). This CDR3 comprises 12 residues. V was trimmed by 2 bases and J by 6 bases, leaving 8 bases between them. Written as DNA, the CDR3 is TGTGCCAGCAGTTTAAGGGGGGGCGAGCAGTACTTC. Protein product: CASSLRGGEQYF.

V usage is TRBV5-1 and J usage is TRBJ2-3; TRBD1 is a possible D gene (5 bases). CDR1 is SGHRS and CDR2 is YFSETQ in the germline V gene. The CDR3 length is 15 residues. The V gene lost 0 bases and the J gene lost 2 bases, with 10 bases spanning the gap. The chain's CDR3 is CASSLDGAYTDTQYF. The CDR3 bases are TGCGCCAGCAGCTTGGATGGGGCCTACACAGATACGCAGTATTTT.

This clone has just one count. The V call is TRBV11-3, the J call TRBJ2-1, with TRBD2 matching 7 bases. Germline V CDR1 and CDR2: SGHNT, YENEEA. V shed 5 bases and J 4 bases; nucleotides not matched to a gene: 8. The CDR3 length is 15 residues. This chain's CDR3 is CASSLGRERYNEQFF. The CDR3 DNA follows: TGTGCCAGCAGCCTAGGGCGGGAGAGGTACAATGAGCAGTTCTTC.

This chain connects TRBV6-6 to TRBJ2-7; TRBD1 is a possible D gene (7 bases). Germline V lookup: CDR1 MNHNY, CDR2 SVGAGI (reference sequence). This CDR3 spans 14 amino acids. Between the trimmed V and J ends, which lost 0 bases and 5 bases, there was a span of 11 bases. The CDR3 region has the DNA TGTGCCAGCAGTTACTCGTTCAGGGGGGACGAGCAGTACTTC. It specifies CASSYSFRGDEQYF.

The rearrangement joins TRBV7-9 to TRBJ1-2; D is ambiguous. V shed 5 bases and J shed 1 base, with 17 bases lying between them. CDR3 length: 16 residues. Germline V lookup: CDR1 SEHNR, CDR2 FQNEAQ (reference sequence). DNA for the CDR3: TGTGCCAGCAGCCCGCGGAATTCCGATCATAACTATGGCTACACCTTC. It codes for CASSPRNSDHNYGYTF.

V gene TRBV5-4 combines with J gene TRBJ1-1; D ambiguous. CDR3 length equals 14 residues. CDR1 is SGHNT and CDR2 is YYREEE in the germline V gene (reference sequence). Between the trimmed V and J ends, which lost 4 bases and 3 bases, there was a span of 13 bases. The CDR3 here is CASSRSGVYTEAFF. CDR3 bases: TGTGCCAGCAGCCGGAGTGGGGTGTACACTGAAGCTTTCTTT.

V gene TRBV5-5 combines with J gene TRBJ1-3, with D possibly matching TRBD1 (6 bases). Trimming removed 4 bases from V and 0 bases from J, with 14 bases in between. The CDR3 length is 16 residues. Germline-derived CDR1 and CDR2 are SGHKS and YYEKEE (reference sequence). The CDR3: CASSTQGPFSGNTIYF. As DNA, the CDR3 is TGTGCCAGCAGCACCCAGGGGCCCTTCTCTGGAAACACCATATATTTT.

V usage is TRBV7-2 and J usage is TRBJ2-2; weak D call: TRBD2 (5 bases). This CDR3 is 16 amino acids long. Per germline, CDR1 SGHTA and CDR2 FQGNSA. The V end lost 3 bases, the J end lost 1 base, and 12 bases lay between the germline ends. CDR3 in DNA: TGTGCCAGCAGCTTGAATCGAGGGCAGAACACCGGGGAGCTGTTTTTT. It yields the protein CASSLNRGQNTGELFF. Filled out from reference TRBV7-2 and TRBJ2-2, the complete variable domain reads GAGVSQSPSNKVTEKGKDVELRCDPISGHTALYWYRQSLGQGLEFLIYFQGNSAPDKSGLPSDRFSAERTGGSVSTLTIQRTQQEDSAVYLCASSLNRGQNTGELFFGEGSRLTVL.